This T cell receptor (beta chain) was observed in a study of blood T cell repertoires in COVID-19. Germline V gene data show CDR1 as SEHNR and CDR2 as FQNEAQ (reference sequence). The length of the CDR3 is 18 residues. V dropped 1 base and J dropped 5 bases, with 21 bases sitting between them. Sequencing used immunoSEQ multiplex PCR; TCRdb keeps in-frame clones, though not all of them. The table has roughly 200,000 clones, almost 90% seen once. The sequenced sample was peripheral blood. The TCR was taken from a young man with active or convalescent COVID-19. The chain links TRBV7-9 to TRBJ1-5; D gene unclear. CDR3 coding DNA: TGTGCCAGCAGCTTAGTCGGATTCGGCAGAGGCAGAGATCAGCCCCAGCATTTT. This encodes CASSLVGFGRGRDQPQHF.